Listed here are 19 T cell receptor beta chains from one sample, sequenced in a study of neurological immune-mediated disorders. TCRdb passed the 5' RACE reads through MiXCR, listing each CDR3 protein once. The table has tens of thousands of distinct CDR3 sequences, around 4.2% seen once. Sequenced: PBMCs. These receptors were obtained from a man aged 50 to 60 with multiple sclerosis.

There are many counts of this clonotype. CDR3 bases: TGCAGTGCTAGAGATAACACAGATACGCAGTATTTT. Its protein is CSARDNTDTQYF. The rearrangement joins TRBV20-1 to TRBJ2-3; D call uncertain. V was shortened by 0 bases and J by 2 bases, with 3 bases between the two germline ends. The CDR3 sequence is 12 residues long. From germline, CDR1 is DFQATT and CDR2 SNEGSKA (reference sequence).

This clonotype was counted between two and nine times. The chain combines TRBV6-1 with TRBJ1-1; perhaps TRBD1 as D (5 bases). The V gene lost 5 bases and the J gene lost 4 bases, with 11 bases spanning the gap. The germline V gene has CDR1 MNHNS and CDR2 SASEGT. The CDR3 is made up of 13 amino acids. CDR3 residues: CASSRQRGTEAFF. The CDR3 nucleotides are TGTGCCAGCAGTAGACAGAGGGGCACTGAAGCTTTCTTT.

This clonotype has just a few counts. This chain joins TRBV5-1 and TRBJ2-5; no clear D gene. This CDR3 has 14 residues. V was shortened by 1 base and J by 2 bases, with 9 bases between the two germline ends. Looked up from germline, CDR1 is SGHRS and CDR2 is YFSETQ. In DNA form, the CDR3 reads TGCGCCAGCAGCTTGAACTATGGGCAAGAGACCCAGTACTTC. It yields the protein CASSLNYGQETQYF.

There are many counts of this clonotype. The chain combines TRBV10-3 with TRBJ2-7; 9 bases fit TRBD1. The V gene end was trimmed by 3 bases and the J gene end by 3 bases; junction bases not matched to a gene: 9. The CDR3 loop spans 16 amino acids. Germline V gene sequence: CDR1 ENHRY, CDR2 SYGVKD. The chain's CDR3 is CAISDPGQGGNYEQYF. The DNA of the CDR3 is TGTGCCATCAGTGACCCGGGACAGGGCGGAAACTACGAGCAGTACTTC.

The chain couples TRBV9 to TRBJ1-2; D gene ambiguous. V was clipped by 3 bases and J by 8 bases, with 8 bases between them. In germline, CDR1 is SGDLS, CDR2 YYNGEE. This CDR3 spans 11 amino acids. CDR3 nucleotide sequence: TGTGCCAGCAGCGCCCCCCAGGGCTACACCTTC. It codes for CASSAPQGYTF.

This clonotype was detected a few times. A much larger clone differs from this one at a single base, so this may be a read error. This CDR3 is missing its conserved last phenylalanine or tryptophan, likely due to a read error. The chain joins TRBV29-1 to TRBJ2-1; D gene unclear. V lost 6 bases to trimming and J lost 10 bases, with 19 bases between them. This CDR3 has 13 amino acids. CDR1 and CDR2 from the germline V gene are SQVTM and ANQGSEA. CDR3 loop: CSVGLRLRPEQFC. CDR3 sequence (DNA): TGCAGCGTCGGTCTGCGGCTCCGCCCAGAGCAGTTCTGC.

This clonotype showed up just a few times. This chain uses TRBV9 with TRBJ2-1; 8 bases fit TRBD2. With V trimmed by 3 bases and J by 5 bases, 10 bases remained unmatched. There are 16 residues in the CDR3. The V gene's germline CDR1 is SGDLS and CDR2 YYNGEE. The CDR3, as DNA: TGTGCCAGCAGCGCCTCGGGAGGGAGTGACCACAATGAGCAGTTCTTC. Its protein is CASSASGGSDHNEQFF. Combining the CDR3 with reference TRBV9 and TRBJ2-1 gives the whole variable domain DSGVTQTPKHLITATGQRVTLRCSPRSGDLSVYWYQQSLDQGLQFLIQYYNGEERAKGNILERFSAQQFPDLHSELNLSSLELGDSALYFCASSASGGSDHNEQFFGPGTRLTVL.

This clonotype was observed at least ten times. This rearrangement joins TRBV12-3 or TRBV12-4 to TRBJ1-1, with 9 bases that match TRBD1. The ends lost 7 bases at V and 3 bases at J; junction bases unmatched: 15. This CDR3 contains 17 residues. Here the CDR3 reads CASKSDRGGVIDTEAFF. The CDR3 bases are TGTGCCAGCAAGAGCGACAGGGGGGGAGTGATCGACACTGAAGCTTTCTTT.

The J gene is TRBJ2-7, the V gene TRBV27, with D perhaps TRBD2 (5 bases). Trimming removed 2 bases at V and 3 bases at J, with 11 bases between. This CDR3 region has 14 residues. In germline, CDR1 is MNHEY, CDR2 SMNVEV (reference sequence). DNA for the CDR3: TGTGCCAGCAGTTTACGAGGGAATATCTACGAGCAGTACTTC. It translates to CASSLRGNIYEQYF.

This clonotype was counted at least ten times. The V call is TRBV28, the J call TRBJ2-1, with TRBD2 matching over 7 bases. The CDR3 totals 17 residues. Germline V gives CDR1 MDHEN, CDR2 SYDVKM. The ends lost 3 bases at V and 4 bases at J; junction bases unmatched: 12. The CDR3 region is CASSFPPGGSLYNEQFF. The CDR3 DNA reads as TGTGCCAGCAGTTTTCCCCCCGGCGGGAGCCTTTACAATGAGCAGTTCTTC.

This clonotype was seen repeatedly, ten times or more. The chain uses TRBV7-2 and TRBJ2-1; the D gene is possibly TRBD2 (5 bases). V lost 5 bases, J lost 10 bases, and 15 bases lay in between. Germline values: CDR1 SGHTA, CDR2 FQGNSA. CDR3 length: 13 residues. For the CDR3, the DNA is TGTGCCAGCAGCCTCGAGGGAGCGTACGAGCAGTTCTTC. It specifies CASSLEGAYEQFF.

This clonotype was observed many times. The chain couples TRBV6-4 to TRBJ2-3, with 8 bases identical to TRBD1. The germline CDR1 and CDR2 sequences are MRHNA and SNTAGT. J gave up 4 bases and V 2 bases, and 2 bases lay outside the gene matches. The CDR3 extends over 14 amino acids. The CDR3 sequence: CASSDTTGADTQYF. Written as DNA, the CDR3 is TGTGCCAGCAGTGACACGACAGGGGCAGATACGCAGTATTTT.

This clonotype was counted at least ten times. V and J are TRBV29-1 and TRBJ2-7, with TRBD2 matching 11 bases. V trimming: 7 bases; J trimming: 1 base; junction bases outside the gene matches: 9. Germline CDR1 and CDR2: SQVTM and ANQGSEA. The CDR3 contains 15 residues. The CDR3 bases are TGCAGCGCACTGACCGGGACTAGCGGTTCCTACGAGCAGTACTTC. Its protein product is CSALTGTSGSYEQYF.

This chain links TRBV27 with TRBJ1-6; D gene uncertain. CDR1 MNHEY and CDR2 SMNVEV come from the germline V gene (reference sequence). The V gene lost 5 bases and the J gene lost 7 bases, with 9 bases spanning the gap. The CDR3 consists of 13 residues. The CDR3 coding sequence is TGTGCCAGCAGTCCGAGTCCAAATTCACCCCTCCACTTT. This codes for CASSPSPNSPLHF.

This clonotype has a single count. This rearrangement joins TRBV28 to TRBJ2-1; D is undetermined. CDR1 is MDHEN and CDR2 is SYDVKM in the germline V gene. The CDR3 length is 15 residues. V was pared by 6 bases and J by 5 bases, with 17 bases between. CDR3 nucleotide sequence: TGTGCCAGCAGAAGCCCGGGTCTAGGCAACAATGAGCAGTTCTTC. It translates to CASRSPGLGNNEQFF.

This clonotype has a count of ten or more. J is TRBJ2-7 and V is TRBV4-1, with D possibly matching TRBD2 (5 bases). This CDR3 is built from 15 residues. Germline values: CDR1 MGHRA, CDR2 YSYEKL. The V and J ends lost 4 bases and 0 bases respectively, with 13 bases between them. The CDR3, as DNA: TGCGCCAGCAGCCTTACCACTAGGGCCTCCTACGAGCAGTACTTC. This gives the protein CASSLTTRASYEQYF.

This clonotype was counted at least ten times. The V gene is TRBV20-1, the J gene TRBJ2-7; tentative D call: TRBD2 (5 bases). The CDR3 sequence is 14 residues long. Germline V CDR1 and CDR2: DFQATT, SNEGSKA (reference sequence). Deletions cut 0 bases from V and 0 bases from J, with 9 bases between. The CDR3 region is CSARDRRVSYEQYF. The CDR3 DNA is TGCAGTGCTAGAGATCGGCGGGTCTCCTACGAGCAGTACTTC.

This clonotype was recorded at least ten times. V gene TRBV6-1 combines with J gene TRBJ2-6; perhaps TRBD1 as D (5 bases). This CDR3 comprises 15 residues. V lost 7 bases to trimming and J lost 0 bases, with 10 bases between them. Germline loops: CDR1 MNHNS, CDR2 SASEGT. The CDR3 region is CASTEGASGANVLTF. CDR3 bases: TGTGCCAGCACCGAAGGGGCCTCTGGGGCCAACGTCCTGACTTTC.

This clonotype was detected many times. The chain employs TRBV7-6 and TRBJ2-5; D not certain. The CDR3 has 15 amino acids. Germline V CDR1 and CDR2: SGHVS, FNYEAQ. Trimming cost V 5 bases and J 2 bases, with 15 bases left between them. CDR3 in amino acids: CASSPDLVQQETQYF. Written as DNA, the CDR3 is TGTGCCAGCAGCCCTGACCTAGTCCAACAAGAGACCCAGTACTTC. Using reference TRBV7-6 and TRBJ2-5 for the parts outside the CDR3, the full variable domain is GAGVSQSPRYKVTKRGQDVALRCDPISGHVSLYWYRQALGQGPEFLTYFNYEAQQDKSGLPNDRFSAERPEGSISTLTIQRTEQRDSAMYRCASSPDLVQQETQYFGPGTRLLVL.